Following are 31 T cell receptor beta chains from one sample sequenced in a study of blood T cell repertoires in COVID-19. Profiled with immunoSEQ multiplex PCR; TCRdb holds only in-frame clones, not every one. The repertoire holds some 120,000 clones, with roughly 85% as singletons. Input material: peripheral blood. The receptors stem from a man older than 75 with active or convalescent COVID-19.

This chain joins TRBV6-5 and TRBJ1-2; D not certain. CDR3 length equals 16 residues. Germline V CDR1 and CDR2: MNHEY, SVGAGI. The V and J ends lost 4 bases and 4 bases respectively, with 19 bases between them. For the CDR3, the DNA is TGTGCCAGCAGTTCCCCGACTCAGACCACCCTCTATGGCTACACCTTC. It translates to CASSSPTQTTLYGYTF.

The genes are TRBV6-1 and TRBJ2-1; D might be TRBD1 (6 bases). Germline V CDR1 and CDR2: MNHNS, SASEGT. V was clipped by 3 bases and J by 10 bases, with 13 bases between them. This CDR3 is built from 13 residues. The chain's CDR3 is CASSDMGAREQFF. The CDR3 nucleotides read TGTGCCAGCAGTGACATGGGGGCGAGGGAGCAGTTCTTC.

The chain uses TRBV5-1 and TRBJ2-1; TRBD2 is a possible D gene (6 bases). Trimming pared 3 bases from V and 9 bases from J, leaving 13 bases between. CDR3 length: 13 residues. The germline V gene encodes CDR1 SGHRS and CDR2 YFSETQ. The CDR3 region has the DNA TGCGCCAGCAGCTCCGGCGGGAAGGGTGAGCAGTTCTTC. Residues: CASSSGGKGEQFF.

V usage is TRBV19 and J usage is TRBJ2-3, with 12 bases that match TRBD2. V lost 2 bases and J lost 6; bases outside the gene matches: 0. CDR3 size: 14 residues. Germline V CDR1 and CDR2: LNHDA, SQIVND (reference sequence). The CDR3 region is CASSITSGGDTQYF. The CDR3, as DNA: TGTGCCAGTAGTATAACTAGCGGGGGGGATACGCAGTATTTT.

The genes are TRBV7-2 and TRBJ1-1; TRBD1 might be the D (6 bases). Germline CDR1 reads SGHTA; CDR2 reads FQGNSA. The CDR3 runs 14 residues. Trimming took off 1 base at V and 6 bases at J, with 12 bases between the two ends. The CDR3 nucleotides are TGTGCCAGCAGCTTAGGTCGACAGGTCGCTGAAGCTTTCTTT. Translating it yields CASSLGRQVAEAFF.

This clone occurred once. This sequence joins TRBV7-6 and TRBJ2-2; 10 nucleotides line up with TRBD2. V lost 5 bases and J lost 1; bases outside the gene matches: 4. CDR1 and CDR2 (germline): SGHVS, FNYEAQ. The CDR3 spans 16 residues. CDR3 region: CASSQGLAENTGELFF. CDR3 nucleotides: TGTGCCAGCAGCCAAGGACTAGCGGAGAACACCGGGGAGCTGTTTTTT.

The count of this clone is one. The genes are TRBV3-1 (or the pseudogene TRBV3-2) and TRBJ1-4; D is undetermined. Trimming stripped 0 bases from V and 7 bases from J, with 12 bases between. Germline lookup yields CDR1 LGHDT and CDR2 YNNKEL (reference sequence). The CDR3 covers 15 residues. CDR3 nucleotides: TGTGCCAGCAGCCAAGATTGGGGTGAGGGTGAAAAACTGTTTTTT. Translating it yields CASSQDWGEGEKLFF.

The gene calls are TRBV3-1 (or the pseudogene TRBV3-2) and TRBJ2-7; no definite D call. The CDR3 loop spans 12 amino acids. Germline lookup yields CDR1 LGHDT and CDR2 YNNKEL (reference sequence). The germline V and J ends were trimmed by 4 bases and 3 bases, with 7 bases remaining between them. CDR3 DNA: TGTGCCAGCAGCCGAGTAGACTACGAGCAGTACTTC. It is translated as CASSRVDYEQYF.

The chain is built from TRBV11-2 and TRBJ2-2, with 14 bases aligning to TRBD2. CDR1 and CDR2 (germline): SGHAT, FQNNGV. The CDR3 sequence is 16 residues long. The ends lost 5 bases at V and 6 bases at J; junction bases unmatched: 5. The CDR3: CASSPGLAGVAGELFF. CDR3 nucleotides: TGTGCCAGCAGCCCGGGACTAGCGGGAGTGGCCGGGGAGCTGTTTTTT.

The V gene is TRBV24-1, the J gene TRBJ2-5; D uncertain. Trimming left V 9 bases short and J 0 bases short, with 10 bases between. This CDR3 is built from 13 residues. The germline gives CDR1 KGHDR, CDR2 SFDVKD. CDR3 loop: CATSDQYQETQYF. The DNA of the CDR3 is TGTGCCACCTCCGATCAGTACCAAGAGACCCAGTACTTC.

The chain employs TRBV28 and TRBJ1-5; D gene ambiguous. Germline CDR1 reads MDHEN; CDR2 reads SYDVKM. This CDR3 is built from 14 residues. The V end lost 6 bases, the J end lost 6 bases, and 15 bases lay between the germline ends. The chain's CDR3 is CASRREQAGQPQHF. The CDR3 DNA is TGTGCCAGCAGAAGAGAACAAGCGGGTCAGCCCCAGCATTTT.

This rearrangement joins TRBV28 to TRBJ2-2; 10 nucleotides align to TRBD2. V shed 8 bases and J 5 bases; nucleotides not matched to a gene: 8. In germline, CDR1 is MDHEN, CDR2 SYDVKM. This CDR3 spans 15 amino acids. This CDR3 is CASRRTSGRTGELFF. The CDR3 DNA reads TGTGCCAGCCGAAGGACTAGCGGTCGTACCGGGGAGCTGTTTTTT.

The chain combines TRBV7-8 with TRBJ2-7, with 9 bases lining up with TRBD2. There are 16 residues in the CDR3. Germline-derived CDR1 and CDR2 are SGHVS and FQNEAQ. Trimming removed 5 bases from V and 1 base from J; junction bases left unmatched: 9. CDR3 residues: CASSPRGGQLSYEQYF. CDR3 sequence (DNA): TGTGCCAGCAGCCCGCGGGGGGGACAGTTATCCTACGAGCAGTACTTC.

The chain recombines TRBV18 with TRBJ1-1; 7 nucleotides align to TRBD1. V was clipped by 1 base and J by 4 bases; unmatched bases: 3. Germline V gene lookup returns CDR1 KGHSH and CDR2 LQKENI. This CDR3 is built from 14 residues. This CDR3 is CASSPQGARTEAFF. Here the CDR3 DNA reads TGTGCCAGCTCACCACAGGGGGCGCGCACTGAAGCTTTCTTT. Filled out from reference TRBV18 and TRBJ1-1, the complete variable domain reads NAGVMQNPRHLVRRRGQEARLRCSPMKGHSHVYWYRQLPEEGLKFMVYLQKENIIDESGMPKERFSAEFPKEGPSILRIQQVVRGDSAAYFCASSPQGARTEAFFGQGTRLTVV.

The chain recombines TRBV19 with TRBJ2-3; 8 bases line up with TRBD2. V was clipped by 6 bases and J by 7 bases; unmatched bases: 12. Germline lookup yields CDR1 LNHDA and CDR2 SQIVND (reference sequence). The CDR3 length is 15 residues. CDR3 amino acids: CASSPGGLAGYTQYF. Here the CDR3 DNA reads TGTGCCAGTAGCCCGGGCGGGTTAGCGGGGTATACGCAGTATTTT.

This clone was detected once. The rearrangement joins TRBV18 to TRBJ2-7, with a tentative D call TRBD1 (6 bases). The V gene lost 3 bases and the J gene lost 2 bases, with 11 bases spanning the gap. The CDR3 runs to 14 residues. Germline CDR1 and CDR2: KGHSH and LQKENI. The CDR3 coding sequence is TGTGCCAGCTCACCTAGACAGGCAGCCTACGAGCAGTACTTC. Protein product: CASSPRQAAYEQYF. Using reference TRBV18 and TRBJ2-7 for the parts outside the CDR3, the full variable domain is NAGVMQNPRHLVRRRGQEARLRCSPMKGHSHVYWYRQLPEEGLKFMVYLQKENIIDESGMPKERFSAEFPKEGPSILRIQQVVRGDSAAYFCASSPRQAAYEQYFGPGTRLTVT.

V usage is TRBV30 and J usage is TRBJ2-2, with D uncertain. Per the germline V gene, CDR1 is GTSNPN and CDR2 is SVGIG (reference sequence). This CDR3 is 12 amino acids long. Trimming removed 1 base at V and 6 bases at J, with 6 bases between. DNA for the CDR3: TGTGCCTGGAGTGGCCCGGCCGGGGAGCTGTTTTTT. This encodes CAWSGPAGELFF.

This chain links TRBV27 with TRBJ1-1, with 9 bases fitting TRBD1. CDR1 is MNHEY, CDR2 SMNVEV, per germline (reference sequence). CDR3 length: 16 amino acids. The J segment lost 4 bases and the V segment lost 4 bases, leaving 10 bases of the junction unmatched. This CDR3 is CASSSRTGVLGTEAFF. Here the CDR3 DNA reads TGTGCCAGCAGTTCCCGGACAGGGGTATTAGGCACTGAAGCTTTCTTT.

This clone was seen only once. This chain joins TRBV5-4 and TRBJ2-3; possible D gene TRBD2, 6 bases. CDR3 length equals 15 residues. From germline, CDR1 is SGHNT and CDR2 YYREEE (reference sequence). Trimming removed 0 bases at V and 2 bases at J, with 10 bases between. CDR3 in amino acids: CASSLAAGLTDTQYF. Written as DNA, the CDR3 is TGTGCCAGCAGCTTGGCGGCGGGACTCACAGATACGCAGTATTTT.

CDR3 bases: TGTGCCAGCAGCTTAGCCCTCGAGGTAGTTGTCTACGAGCAGTACTTC. Its translation: CASSLALEVVVYEQYF. The chain employs TRBV7-2 and TRBJ2-7; D is uncertain. V lost 0 bases and J lost 3, with 15 bases in between. There are 16 residues in the CDR3. CDR1 is SGHTA, CDR2 FQGNSA, per germline. Full variable domain (missing parts from reference TRBV7-2 and TRBJ2-7): GAGVSQSPSNKVTEKGKDVELRCDPISGHTALYWYRQSLGQGLEFLIYFQGNSAPDKSGLPSDRFSAERTGGSVSTLTIQRTQQEDSAVYLCASSLALEVVVYEQYFGPGTRLTVT.

The V gene is TRBV11-3, the J gene TRBJ2-2; 8 positions agree with TRBD2. Germline CDR1 and CDR2: SGHNT and YENEEA. V shed 4 bases, J shed 6 bases, and the junction held 10 bases outside the gene matches. The CDR3 extends over 16 amino acids. CDR3 amino acids: CASSSDGRADSGELFF. As DNA, the CDR3 is TGTGCCAGCAGCTCGGACGGGAGGGCCGATTCCGGGGAGCTGTTTTTT.

This chain joins TRBV27 and TRBJ1-4; unclear D gene. The CDR3 is 13 residues long. CDR1 is MNHEY, CDR2 SMNVEV, per germline (reference sequence). V lost 8 bases and J lost 0, with 7 bases in between. In DNA form, the CDR3 reads TGTGCCAGCTCATCCCCAACTAATGAAAAACTGTTTTTT. The encoded protein is CASSSPTNEKLFF. The whole variable domain, filled in from reference TRBV27 and TRBJ1-4, reads EAQVTQNPRYLITVTGKKLTVTCSQNMNHEYMSWYRQDPGLGLRQIYYSMNVEVTDKGDVPEGYKVSRKEKRNFPLILESPSPNQTSLYFCASSSPTNEKLFFGSGTQLSVL.

This chain connects TRBV9 to TRBJ1-1; D gene unclear. Germline loops: CDR1 SGDLS, CDR2 YYNGEE. The CDR3 runs to 13 residues. The ends were cut back, 0 bases at V and 3 bases at J, with 6 bases in the middle. CDR3 in DNA: TGTGCCAGCAGCGTAGGTTCGGACACTGAAGCTTTCTTT. Translation gives CASSVGSDTEAFF. The whole variable domain, remainder taken from reference TRBV9 and TRBJ1-1, is DSGVTQTPKHLITATGQRVTLRCSPRSGDLSVYWYQQSLDQGLQFLIQYYNGEERAKGNILERFSAQQFPDLHSELNLSSLELGDSALYFCASSVGSDTEAFFGQGTRLTVV.

The chain carries TRBV11-2 and TRBJ2-1; the D gene is possibly TRBD2 (5 bases). The V gene's germline CDR1 is SGHAT and CDR2 FQNNGV. The CDR3 is 17 amino acids. V was clipped by 4 bases and J by 7 bases, with 23 bases between them. Here the CDR3 reads CASSSPGLEVPGNEQFF. The CDR3 region has the DNA TGTGCCAGCAGCTCCCCTGGCTTAGAGGTTCCGGGGAATGAGCAGTTCTTC. The full variable domain, completed using reference TRBV11-2 and TRBJ2-1, is EAGVAQSPRYKIIEKRQSVAFWCNPISGHATLYWYQQILGQGPKLLIQFQNNGVVDDSQLPKDRFSAERLKGVDSTLKIQPAKLEDSAVYLCASSSPGLEVPGNEQFFGPGTRLTVL.

This chain joins TRBV18 and TRBJ1-4; perhaps TRBD1 as D (5 bases). The germline V gene has CDR1 KGHSH and CDR2 LQKENI. This CDR3 comprises 14 residues. V shed 3 bases and J shed 8 bases, with 13 bases lying between them. The CDR3 bases are TGTGCCAGCTCACCGGGGACTTGGGAAGAAAAACTGTTTTTT. This codes for CASSPGTWEEKLFF. The variable domain in full, completed from reference TRBV18 and TRBJ1-4, reads NAGVMQNPRHLVRRRGQEARLRCSPMKGHSHVYWYRQLPEEGLKFMVYLQKENIIDESGMPKERFSAEFPKEGPSILRIQQVVRGDSAAYFCASSPGTWEEKLFFGSGTQLSVL.

In DNA form, the CDR3 reads TGTGCCAGCAGCGTTGAGGCAAACATGAACACTGAAGCTTTCTTT. Its protein product is CASSVEANMNTEAFF. V is TRBV9 and J is TRBJ1-1; D remains ambiguous. V gave up 2 bases and J gave up 0 bases, with 11 bases separating them. The CDR3 covers 15 residues. Germline lookup yields CDR1 SGDLS and CDR2 YYNGEE.

The table lists this clone with a count of one. V usage is TRBV7-2 and J usage is TRBJ1-5; D gene unclear. The V gene lost 3 bases and the J gene lost 7 bases, with 10 bases spanning the gap. The CDR3 totals 13 residues. Germline CDR1 reads SGHTA; CDR2 reads FQGNSA. The CDR3 sequence: CASSFLEYQPQHF. CDR3 DNA: TGTGCCAGCAGCTTTTTAGAGTACCAGCCCCAGCATTTT.

The gene calls are TRBV18 and TRBJ1-5; 9 nucleotides align to TRBD1. J was trimmed by 4 bases and V by 1 base; bases with no gene match: 5. The CDR3 contains 16 residues. Germline CDR1 KGHSH, CDR2 LQKENI. The CDR3 loop is CASSPLDRGMNQPQHF. CDR3 DNA: TGTGCCAGCTCACCACTAGACAGGGGGATGAATCAGCCCCAGCATTTT.

This chain joins TRBV24-1 and TRBJ2-3; 8 bases are a match to TRBD2. The CDR3 is 15 residues long. Germline V gene lookup returns CDR1 KGHDR and CDR2 SFDVKD. V was pared by 3 bases and J by 4 bases, with 5 bases of the junction left unmatched. The CDR3 sequence is CATSDSGRKSDTQYF. CDR3 DNA sequence: TGTGCCACCAGTGATAGCGGGAGAAAGTCAGATACGCAGTATTTT.

Of note for this clone: An end of the junction does not agree with germline; a read error may underlie this. Additional DNA sequences in this sample encode the identical CDR3. This sequence joins TRBV28 and TRBJ2-5; D is uncertain. Germline V lookup: CDR1 MDHEN, CDR2 SYDVKM. CDR3 length: 13 amino acids. The CDR3 DNA reads as TGTGCCAGCAGTTTGAAACCAGAAGAGACTCAGTACTTC. Translating it yields CASSLKPEETQYF.

This CDR3 is CATSDLGQGANNEQFF. The CDR3 DNA reads as TGTGCCACCAGTGATTTGGGACAGGGGGCGAACAATGAGCAGTTCTTC. This sequence joins TRBV24-1 and TRBJ2-1; 11 bases are shared with TRBD1. The CDR3 totals 16 residues. From germline, CDR1 is KGHDR and CDR2 SFDVKD. V lost 0 bases and J lost 5; bases outside the gene matches: 2.